One sample yielded the 7 T cell receptor beta chains listed below, sequenced in a study of T-cell memory formation after mild COVID-19. TCRdb re-analysed the 5' RACE reads in MiXCR, keeping a single row per CDR3 protein. Of hundreds of thousands of distinct CDR3 sequences listed, more than 20% are singletons. Specimen: PBMCs or a T cell subset sorted from them (not recorded which). These receptors were taken from an adult woman who had mild COVID-19 (a few samples of this study predate the infection). Cell type and time point are not known.

The chain links TRBV10-3 to TRBJ2-1; no reliable D call. V lost 5 bases and J lost 5, with 10 bases in between. In germline, CDR1 is ENHRY, CDR2 SYGVKD. The CDR3 covers 13 residues. The DNA for the CDR3 is TGTGCCATCAGTTACGAGGCCAACAATGAGCAGTTCTTC. As protein: CAISYEANNEQFF.

This clonotype was found a few times. The chain has TRBV7-8 and TRBJ1-1; TRBD1 aligns across 7 bases. Losses at the gene ends were 4 bases for V and 5 bases for J; bases not matched to a gene: 10. The CDR3 consists of 15 residues. Germline assignment: CDR1 SGHVS and CDR2 FQNEAQ. The DNA of the CDR3 is TGTGCCAGCAGCTACCGGCGGAGGGGGCAAACTGAAGCTTTCTTT. Amino acid sequence: CASSYRRRGQTEAFF.

This clonotype showed up just a few times. The chain carries TRBV24-1 and TRBJ2-2, with TRBD1 matching 9 bases. The CDR3 sequence is 16 residues long. Per the germline V gene, CDR1 is KGHDR and CDR2 is SFDVKD. V shed 3 bases, J shed 4 bases, and the junction held 5 bases outside the gene matches. The CDR3 is CATSDPRQGGTGELFF. CDR3 DNA: TGTGCCACCAGTGATCCCCGACAGGGGGGCACCGGGGAGCTGTTTTTT.

This clonotype was found a few times. The V and J genes are TRBV29-1 and TRBJ1-5, with D uncertain. Per germline, CDR1 SQVTM and CDR2 ANQGSEA. Trimming shortened V by 4 bases and J by 0 bases, and 7 bases separated the two germline ends. The CDR3 extends over 13 amino acids. CDR3 protein: CSVADNSNQPQHF. DNA of the CDR3: TGCAGCGTTGCAGACAATAGCAATCAGCCCCAGCATTTT.

The sample holds a few counts of this clonotype. V and J are TRBV7-9 and TRBJ2-5; the match to TRBD2 covers 8 bases. CDR1 SEHNR and CDR2 FQNEAQ come from the germline V gene (reference sequence). V lost 3 bases to trimming and J lost 4 bases; unmatched junction nucleotides: 13. The CDR3 is made up of 17 amino acids. The CDR3 is CASSLTTAGAVAETQYF. In DNA form, the CDR3 reads TGTGCCAGCAGCTTGACAACAGCGGGAGCGGTCGCAGAGACCCAGTACTTC.

This clonotype was counted many times. The chain combines TRBV24-1 with TRBJ2-1, with 9 bases fitting TRBD1. The junction had 7 bases not matched to a gene; V was cut back by 9 bases and J by 5 bases. The CDR3 is 14 amino acids. Germline V gene sequence: CDR1 KGHDR, CDR2 SFDVKD. The CDR3 region is CATVAQGANNEQFF. DNA for the CDR3: TGTGCCACCGTGGCACAGGGGGCGAACAATGAGCAGTTCTTC.

The chain recombines TRBV9 with TRBJ1-5; 10 positions agree with TRBD1. The CDR3 totals 15 residues. Germline trimming cut 3 bases from V and 7 bases from J; bases unmatched to any gene: 7. Per germline, CDR1 SGDLS and CDR2 YYNGEE. CDR3 region: CASSAGRDRGQPQHF. The CDR3 region has the DNA TGTGCCAGCAGCGCTGGTAGGGACAGGGGACAGCCCCAGCATTTT.